One sample yielded the 5 T cell receptor beta chains listed below, sequenced in a study of CD8 T cells in Susac syndrome. Reverse transcription used 0.5 to 1 ug RNA and random hexamers. One entry per CDR3 protein, called by TCRdb with MiXCR from the immunoSEQ multiplex PCR reads. Of about 80,000 distinct CDR3 sequences listed, 94% were seen once; the top ten hold approximately 0.26%. The specimen sequenced was CD8+ T cells from PBMCs. The receptors stem from a human donor in good health.

This clonotype was observed once. V and J are TRBV14 and TRBJ1-2; D not certain. The CDR3 has 14 residues. Germline values: CDR1 SGHDN, CDR2 FVKESK. Trimming stripped 0 bases from V and 0 bases from J, with 5 bases between. Here the CDR3 reads CASSQDLPNYGYTF. DNA for the CDR3: TGTGCCAGCAGCCAAGATCTCCCTAACTATGGCTACACCTTC.

This chain uses TRBV7-6 with TRBJ2-5, with 7 nucleotides matching TRBD2. V lost 3 bases to trimming and J lost 2 bases; unmatched junction nucleotides: 6. Germline values: CDR1 SGHVS, CDR2 FNYEAQ. This CDR3 is built from 15 residues. In DNA form, the CDR3 reads TGTGCCAGCAGCTTGCGAGGACTAGTACAAGAGACCCAGTACTTC. The encoded protein is CASSLRGLVQETQYF.

V and J are TRBV20-1 and TRBJ2-7; D unclear. The length of the CDR3 is 14 residues. Germline V gene sequence: CDR1 DFQATT, CDR2 SNEGSKA (reference sequence). The germline V and J ends were trimmed by 5 bases and 2 bases, with 16 bases remaining between them. The CDR3 is CSALDHPAAYEQYV. The CDR3 DNA reads as TGCAGTGCTCTAGACCATCCAGCCGCCTACGAGCAGTACGTC.

In this sample, this clonotype turned up once. The chain links TRBV7-8 to TRBJ1-4, with D unresolved. Trimming stripped 5 bases from V and 1 base from J, with 14 bases between. The CDR3 sequence is 16 residues long. Germline V CDR1 and CDR2: SGHVS, FQNEAQ. The CDR3 DNA reads as TGTGCCAGCAGCCGCCTTTACCGGGGAACTAATGAAAAACTGTTTTTT. Residues: CASSRLYRGTNEKLFF.

The chain recombines TRBV20-1 with TRBJ2-1; D perhaps matches TRBD1 (5 bases). The CDR3 is made up of 16 amino acids. Germline CDR1 reads DFQATT; CDR2 reads SNEGSKA (reference sequence). Trimming stripped 0 bases from V and 0 bases from J, with 12 bases between. The CDR3 DNA reads TGCAGTGCTAGAGAAGTAGGGGTTGTCTCCTACAATGAGCAGTTCTTC. This translates into CSAREVGVVSYNEQFF.